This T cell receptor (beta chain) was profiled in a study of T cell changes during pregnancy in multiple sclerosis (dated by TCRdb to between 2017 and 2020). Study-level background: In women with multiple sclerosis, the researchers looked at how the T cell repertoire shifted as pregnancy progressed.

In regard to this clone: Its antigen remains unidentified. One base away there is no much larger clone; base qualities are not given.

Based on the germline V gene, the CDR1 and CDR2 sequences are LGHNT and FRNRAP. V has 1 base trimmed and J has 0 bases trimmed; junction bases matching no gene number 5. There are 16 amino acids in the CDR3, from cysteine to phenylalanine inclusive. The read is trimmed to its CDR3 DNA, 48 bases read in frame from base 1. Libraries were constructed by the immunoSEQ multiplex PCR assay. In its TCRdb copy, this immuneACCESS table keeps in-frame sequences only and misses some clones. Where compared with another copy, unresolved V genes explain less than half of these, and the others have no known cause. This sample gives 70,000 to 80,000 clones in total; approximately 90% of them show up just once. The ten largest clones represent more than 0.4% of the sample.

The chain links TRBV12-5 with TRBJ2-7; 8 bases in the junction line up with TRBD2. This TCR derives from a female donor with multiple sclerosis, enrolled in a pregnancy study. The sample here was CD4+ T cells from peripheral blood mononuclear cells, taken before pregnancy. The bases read TGTGCTAGTGGTTTGGCCTCGGGGGGGAACTCCTACGAGCAGTACTTC. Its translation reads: CASGLASGGNSYEQYF.